These 30 T cell receptor beta chains were sequenced from one sample in a study of T-cell memory formation after mild COVID-19. TCRdb reprocessed the 5' RACE reads via MiXCR and lists one record per CDR3 protein. In the table there are 90,000 to 130,000 distinct CDR3 sequences, roughly a sixth of which are singletons. The sequenced sample was PBMCs or a T cell subset sorted from them (not recorded which). These receptors came from a man aged 18 to 29 who had mild COVID-19 (a few samples of this study predate the infection). Cell type and time point are not known.

This rearrangement joins TRBV9 to TRBJ1-3, with 7 bases identical to TRBD1. Germline V lookup: CDR1 SGDLS, CDR2 YYNGEE. V lost 0 bases and J lost 0; bases outside the gene matches: 9. This CDR3 is 18 amino acids long. The CDR3 is CASSVDPTGLYSGNTIYF. CDR3 sequence (DNA): TGTGCCAGCAGCGTAGACCCGACAGGGTTATACTCTGGAAACACCATATATTTT.

This clonotype was counted a few times. The chain couples TRBV7-9 to TRBJ2-5, with 8 nucleotides matching TRBD1. V was clipped by 4 bases and J by 4 bases; unmatched bases: 5. Germline V gene data show CDR1 as SEHNR and CDR2 as FQNEAQ (reference sequence). The CDR3 has 14 amino acids. The CDR3 reads CASSSRGQGETQYF. The CDR3 DNA is TGTGCCAGCAGCTCCCGAGGACAGGGAGAGACCCAGTACTTC.

In its sample, this clonotype was seen many times. The chain employs TRBV20-1 and TRBJ1-2, with no clear D. The V end lost 3 bases, the J end lost 0 bases, and 5 bases lay between the germline ends. CDR3 length: 12 residues. The germline CDR1 and CDR2 sequences are DFQATT and SNEGSKA (reference sequence). CDR3 region: CSARTPNYGYTF. The DNA for the CDR3 is TGCAGTGCTAGGACACCTAACTATGGCTACACCTTC.

This clonotype was counted only a few times. The chain joins TRBV2 to TRBJ2-7, with no clear D. CDR3 length: 12 amino acids. CDR1 is SNHLY, CDR2 FYNNEI, per germline. Trimming shortened V by 5 bases and J by 3 bases, and 8 bases separated the two germline ends. This CDR3 reads CASSKSDYEQYV. DNA for the CDR3: TGTGCCAGCAGTAAGTCGGACTACGAGCAGTACGTC.

The chain links TRBV7-9 to TRBJ2-7; D is perhaps TRBD1 (5 bases). The CDR3 runs to 14 residues. V lost 5 bases and J lost 3, with 14 bases in between. Germline CDR1 and CDR2: SEHNR and FQNEAQ (reference sequence). Here the CDR3 reads CASSGARQLYEQYV. In DNA form, the CDR3 reads TGTGCCAGCAGCGGGGCGCGGCAGCTCTACGAGCAGTACGTC.

V usage is TRBV6-6 and J usage is TRBJ2-7; D might be TRBD1 or TRBD2, each matching 5 bases. With 8 bases removed from V and 3 bases from J, the gap between germline ends came to 20 bases. The CDR3 is 15 residues long. Germline values: CDR1 MNHNY, CDR2 SVGAGI (reference sequence). For the CDR3, the DNA is TGTGCCAGCCGGGGACCGTCACACGTATACTACGAGCAGTACTTC. Its translation: CASRGPSHVYYEQYF.

This clonotype was seen a handful of times. V and J are TRBV4-1 and TRBJ2-6, with D possibly being TRBD1 (6 bases). The CDR3 covers 18 residues. Trimming cost V 3 bases and J 0 bases, with 15 bases left between them. The germline gives CDR1 MGHRA, CDR2 YSYEKL. The CDR3 DNA sequence: TGCGCCAGCAGCCAGAACAGGGTTTTCGGCTCTGGGGCCAACGTCCTGACTTTC. Its protein is CASSQNRVFGSGANVLTF.

In its sample, this clonotype is medium-sized (0.01 to 0.1%). The V gene is TRBV30, the J gene TRBJ2-7; TRBD1 is a possible D gene (6 bases). CDR1 GTSNPN and CDR2 SVGIG come from the germline V gene (reference sequence). The CDR3 loop spans 12 amino acids. Trimming left V 7 bases short and J 3 bases short, with 13 bases between. CDR3 nucleotides: TGTGCCTCACAGGGTGGGGACTACGAGCAGTACTTC. The encoded protein is CASQGGDYEQYF.

In this sample, this clonotype turned up a few times. The chain's CDR3 is CASTGTYEQYF. The CDR3 DNA follows: TGTGCCAGCACAGGCACCTACGAGCAGTACTTC. This rearrangement joins TRBV6-1 to TRBJ2-7; D is uncertain. This CDR3 contains 11 residues. Germline V CDR1 and CDR2: MNHNS, SASEGT. The V end was cut by 7 bases, the J end by 2 bases, with 6 bases between.

The rearrangement uses TRBV20-1 and TRBJ2-1; D not resolved. The CDR3 runs to 10 residues. V shed 1 base and J shed 8 bases, with 3 bases lying between them. Germline assignment: CDR1 DFQATT and CDR2 SNEGSKA (reference sequence). The CDR3 coding sequence is TGCAGTGCTAGAGTGGATGAGCAGTTCTTC. Protein: CSARVDEQFF.

This clonotype was counted a few times. This chain links TRBV12-3 or TRBV12-4 with TRBJ1-3; no clear D gene. The CDR3 length is 14 residues. Trimming cost V 2 bases and J 0 bases, with 5 bases left between them. Here the CDR3 reads CASSLTVSGNTIYF. The CDR3 bases are TGTGCCAGCAGTTTAACTGTCTCTGGAAACACCATATATTTT.

V gene TRBV10-3 combines with J gene TRBJ2-5, with D hard to call. This CDR3 has 13 amino acids. The ends were cut back, 7 bases at V and 6 bases at J, with 15 bases in the middle. The germline V gene has CDR1 ENHRY and CDR2 SYGVKD. The chain's CDR3 is CAITEDPTQTQYF. The CDR3 DNA follows: TGTGCCATCACCGAGGACCCCACCCAGACCCAGTACTTC.

The CDR3 bases are TGTGCCAGCAGTTATGATCCGCTAGCGGGGGGTTCAGATACGCAGTATTTT. This sequence encodes CASSYDPLAGGSDTQYF. The J gene is TRBJ2-3, the V gene TRBV6-5, with TRBD2 matching over 11 bases. The CDR3 loop spans 17 amino acids. CDR1 and CDR2 from the germline V gene are MNHEY and SVGAGI. After removal of 3 bases from V and 4 bases from J, the junction contained 9 bases not matched to a gene.

This sequence joins TRBV12-3 or TRBV12-4 and TRBJ2-3; a possible D gene is TRBD1 (5 bases). V gave up 6 bases and J gave up 1 base, with 14 bases separating them. The CDR3 is 15 amino acids. CDR3 sequence: CASSLDLTGTDTQYF. The CDR3 nucleotides read TGTGCCAGCAGCCTTGATTTGACAGGCACAGATACGCAGTATTTT.

Only a few counts were recorded for this clonotype. The J gene is TRBJ1-1, the V gene TRBV19; no clear D. CDR3 length equals 14 residues. V lost 9 bases and J 1 base, leaving 15 bases between the germline ends. CDR1 is LNHDA and CDR2 is SQIVND in the germline V gene (reference sequence). CDR3 residues: CASTSGFGNTEAFF. The CDR3 DNA reads TGTGCCAGCACCTCGGGTTTTGGGAACACTGAAGCTTTCTTT.

V and J are TRBV12-3 or TRBV12-4 and TRBJ2-2; TRBD1 matches at 8 bases. The CDR3 length is 14 residues. V lost 6 bases to trimming and J lost 6 bases; unmatched junction nucleotides: 6. The CDR3 DNA reads as TGTGCCAGCAGCCGCGACAGGGGCTCCGGGGAGCTGTTTTTT. Amino acids: CASSRDRGSGELFF.

The sample holds a few counts of this clonotype. The chain couples TRBV12-3 or TRBV12-4 to TRBJ1-2, with 9 bases that match TRBD1. The CDR3 loop spans 14 amino acids. J was trimmed by 8 bases and V by 6 bases; bases with no gene match: 10. CDR3 coding DNA: TGTGCCAGCAGCCAACGACAGGGGGTTGACGGCTACACCTTC. Its protein is CASSQRQGVDGYTF.

The rearrangement uses TRBV20-1 and TRBJ1-6; D gene uncertain. The CDR3 spans 13 residues. Germline CDR1 reads DFQATT; CDR2 reads SNEGSKA (reference sequence). The V and J ends lost 6 bases and 2 bases respectively, with 8 bases between them. CDR3 sequence: CSAYSTYNSPLHF. The CDR3 region has the DNA TGCAGTGCATACAGTACCTATAATTCACCCCTCCACTTT.

The chain uses TRBV7-2 and TRBJ2-7; the match to TRBD1 covers 7 bases. With 0 bases clipped from V and 7 bases from J, the junction kept 12 bases outside the gene matches. CDR3 length equals 16 residues. Germline V lookup: CDR1 SGHTA, CDR2 FQGNSA. The CDR3 region is CASSLALAGGVREQYF. Here the CDR3 DNA reads TGTGCCAGCAGCTTAGCGTTGGCAGGGGGTGTGAGGGAGCAGTACTTC.

The chain has TRBV7-2 and TRBJ2-3; TRBD2 agrees at 9 bases. The J segment lost 2 bases and the V segment lost 6 bases, leaving 12 bases of the junction unmatched. The CDR3 is made up of 17 amino acids. Germline loops: CDR1 SGHTA, CDR2 FQGNSA. CDR3 sequence: CASSSPLAGMDTDTQYF. The CDR3, as DNA: TGTGCCAGCAGTTCCCCACTAGCGGGCATGGACACAGATACGCAGTATTTT.

The rearrangement uses TRBV20-1 and TRBJ1-2, with no clear D. The CDR3 runs to 14 residues. Trimming left V 4 bases short and J 0 bases short, with 12 bases between. CDR1 is DFQATT, CDR2 SNEGSKA, per germline (reference sequence). CDR3 nucleotide sequence: TGCAGTGCTAAGGGCAGCTCCTCTAACTATGGCTACACCTTC. Translation gives CSAKGSSSNYGYTF.

The chain carries TRBV5-6 and TRBJ2-5; maybe TRBD1 (6 bases). The V gene's germline CDR1 is SGHDT and CDR2 YYEEEE. The CDR3 consists of 13 residues. The V and J ends lost 5 bases and 5 bases respectively, with 13 bases between them. The CDR3 loop reads CASRSTGAETQYF. CDR3 sequence (DNA): TGTGCCAGCAGATCGACAGGAGCGGAGACCCAGTACTTC.

The rearrangement uses TRBV6-5 and TRBJ2-3; 11 bases map to TRBD1. J gave up 3 bases and V 2 bases, and 7 bases lay outside the gene matches. The CDR3 has 17 amino acids. Germline CDR1 reads MNHEY; CDR2 reads SVGAGI. CDR3 sequence reads: CASSYSGGQGATDTQYF. The CDR3 DNA is TGTGCCAGCAGTTACAGCGGCGGACAGGGGGCAACAGATACGCAGTATTTT.

This sequence joins TRBV11-3 and TRBJ2-7; TRBD1 agrees at 7 bases. Looked up from germline, CDR1 is SGHNT and CDR2 is YENEEA. This CDR3 has 13 residues. CDR3 DNA sequence: TGTGCCAGCAGCCTAGACAGGGACTACGAGCAGTACGTC. It encodes CASSLDRDYEQYV.

This clonotype was detected many times. V and J are TRBV2 and TRBJ2-4; TRBD1 or TRBD2 may be the D gene (7 bases each). V was shortened by 6 bases and J by 8 bases, with 17 bases between the two germline ends. This CDR3 has 14 residues. Germline V CDR1 and CDR2: SNHLY, FYNNEI. CDR3 amino acids: CASSTRGGRDIQYF. Written as DNA, the CDR3 is TGTGCCAGCAGCACCAGGGGGGGCAGGGACATTCAGTACTTC.

DNA of the CDR3: TGTGCCAGCAGGACCACTAGTAGCACAGATACGCAGTATTTT. It encodes CASRTTSSTDTQYF. This chain uses TRBV6-2 or TRBV6-3 with TRBJ2-3, with a weak D call TRBD2 (5 bases). The germline V and J ends were trimmed by 6 bases and 0 bases, with 10 bases remaining between them. Germline values: CDR1 MNHEY, CDR2 SVGEGT. The CDR3 contains 14 residues.

This chain uses TRBV5-1 with TRBJ2-3; maybe TRBD2 (5 bases). The CDR3 spans 16 residues. CDR1 is SGHRS, CDR2 YFSETQ, per germline. Deletions cut 0 bases from V and 7 bases from J, with 18 bases between. CDR3 coding DNA: TGCGCCAGCAGCTTGGGGAGCCGGGGTCCCGGGCATACGCAGTATTTT. It encodes CASSLGSRGPGHTQYF.

The chain uses TRBV5-1 and TRBJ1-3; D is uncertain. V was shortened by 4 bases and J by 4 bases, with 3 bases between the two germline ends. Germline V gene data show CDR1 as SGHRS and CDR2 as YFSETQ. This CDR3 spans 11 amino acids. CDR3: CASSEGNTIYF. The CDR3 region has the DNA TGCGCCAGCAGCGAGGGAAACACCATATATTTT.

The genes are TRBV4-2 and TRBJ1-1; D might be TRBD1 (6 bases). Trimming left V 4 bases short and J 3 bases short, with 18 bases between. The germline CDR1 and CDR2 sequences are LGHNA and YNFKEQ. The CDR3 loop spans 16 amino acids. In DNA form, the CDR3 reads TGTGCCAGCAGCCTCGTCACAGGGTCGTCGGACACTGAAGCTTTCTTT. Amino acid sequence: CASSLVTGSSDTEAFF.

In its sample, this clonotype was seen a few times. The chain uses TRBV7-2 and TRBJ2-3, with D tentatively TRBD1 or TRBD2 (5 bases each). V was pared by 5 bases and J by 4 bases, with 13 bases between. The germline gives CDR1 SGHTA, CDR2 FQGNSA. This CDR3 comprises 14 residues. The CDR3 region has the DNA TGTGCCAGCAGCCCGGGGCCAGGGTCAGATACGCAGTATTTT. Residues: CASSPGPGSDTQYF.